This T cell receptor beta chain was sequenced during a study of CD8 T cells in ankylosing spondylitis. Libraries of TCR beta came from quantitative 5'-RACE with molecular barcodes. MiXCR, run by TCRdb on the 5' RACE reads, gives a single entry per CDR3 protein. This sample carries around 770,000 distinct CDR3 sequences, approximately 12% of them seen once, and the ten largest clones take roughly 0.51%. As concerns this clonotype: Its target is not known.

V lost 2 bases to trimming and J lost 3 bases, with 16 bases between them. CDR1 is MNHEY, CDR2 SVGAGI, per germline. CDR3 length: 16 amino acids. Findings of the study overall: Reactive arthritis synovial fluid and blood were previously reported to contain some motif variants. Disease-linked clones reportedly concentrated significantly in matched ankylosing spondylitis synovial fluid. In ankylosing spondylitis blood, a motif of fewer than 10 highly homologous TCR beta variants appeared characteristic.

The clonotype originates from a male donor with ankylosing spondylitis. Specimen: blood, either unsorted or a sorted T cell fraction (not recorded which). The chain couples TRBV6-5 to TRBJ1-1, with D tentatively TRBD1 (5 bases). The CDR3 spells CASSYPLGMGDTEAFF. In DNA, the CDR3 is TGTGCCAGCAGTTACCCTTTAGGGATGGGGGACACTGAAGCTTTCTTT.